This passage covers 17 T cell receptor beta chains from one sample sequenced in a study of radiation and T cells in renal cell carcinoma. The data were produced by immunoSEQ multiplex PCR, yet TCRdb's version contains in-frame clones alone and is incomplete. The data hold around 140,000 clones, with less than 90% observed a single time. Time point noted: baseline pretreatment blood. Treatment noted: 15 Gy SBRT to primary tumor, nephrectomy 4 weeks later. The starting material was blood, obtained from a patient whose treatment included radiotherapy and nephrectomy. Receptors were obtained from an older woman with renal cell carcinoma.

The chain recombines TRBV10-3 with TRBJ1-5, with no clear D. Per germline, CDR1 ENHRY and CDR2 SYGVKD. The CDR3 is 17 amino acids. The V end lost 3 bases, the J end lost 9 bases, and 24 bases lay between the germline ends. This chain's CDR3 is CAISDPEFEGSSGPQHF. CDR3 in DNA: TGTGCCATCAGTGACCCCGAGTTCGAAGGGTCGTCGGGGCCCCAGCATTTT.

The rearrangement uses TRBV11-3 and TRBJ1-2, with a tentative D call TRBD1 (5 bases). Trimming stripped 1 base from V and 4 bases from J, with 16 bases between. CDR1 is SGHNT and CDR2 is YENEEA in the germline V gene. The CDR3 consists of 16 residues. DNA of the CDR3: TGTGCCAGCAGCTTAGCCACCTCAGGGTATGGCTATGGCTACACCTTC. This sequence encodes CASSLATSGYGYGYTF.

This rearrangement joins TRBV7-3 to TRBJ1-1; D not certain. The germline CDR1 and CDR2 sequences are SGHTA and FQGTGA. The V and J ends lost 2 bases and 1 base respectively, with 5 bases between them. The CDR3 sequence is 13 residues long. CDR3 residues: CASSLGRNTEAFF. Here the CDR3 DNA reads TGTGCCAGCAGCTTAGGCAGGAACACTGAAGCTTTCTTT.

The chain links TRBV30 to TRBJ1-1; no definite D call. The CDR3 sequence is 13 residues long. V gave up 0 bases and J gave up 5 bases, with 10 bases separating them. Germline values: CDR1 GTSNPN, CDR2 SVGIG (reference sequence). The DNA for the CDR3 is TGTGCCTGGAGTGTACGGAGTGTGACTGAAGCTTTCTTT. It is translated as CAWSVRSVTEAFF.

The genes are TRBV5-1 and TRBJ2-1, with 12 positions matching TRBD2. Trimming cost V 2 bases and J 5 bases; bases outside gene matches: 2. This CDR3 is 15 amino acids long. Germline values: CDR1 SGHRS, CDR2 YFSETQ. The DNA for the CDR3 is TGCGCCAGCAGCTTTGGACTAGCGGGGAACAATGAGCAGTTCTTC. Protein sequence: CASSFGLAGNNEQFF.

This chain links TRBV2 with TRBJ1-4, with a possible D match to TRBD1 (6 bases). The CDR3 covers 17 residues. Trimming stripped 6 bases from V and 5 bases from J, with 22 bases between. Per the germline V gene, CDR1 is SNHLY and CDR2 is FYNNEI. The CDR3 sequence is CASRPTLGRGKNEKLFF. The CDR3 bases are TGTGCCAGCAGGCCGACTTTGGGCAGGGGCAAGAATGAAAAACTGTTTTTT.

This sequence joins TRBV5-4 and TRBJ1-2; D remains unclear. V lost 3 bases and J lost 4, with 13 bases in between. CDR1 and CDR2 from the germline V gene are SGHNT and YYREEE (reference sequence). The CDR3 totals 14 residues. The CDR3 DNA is TGTGCCAGCAGCTCGAAAGCAGTCCTCTATGGCTACACCTTC. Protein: CASSSKAVLYGYTF.

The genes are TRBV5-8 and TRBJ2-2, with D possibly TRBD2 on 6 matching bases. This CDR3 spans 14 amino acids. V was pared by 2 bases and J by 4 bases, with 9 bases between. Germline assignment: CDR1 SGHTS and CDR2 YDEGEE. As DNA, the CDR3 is TGTGCCAGCAGCTTCGGGGGATTCACCGGGGAGCTGTTTTTT. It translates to CASSFGGFTGELFF.

CDR3 amino acids: CASSVGPGTALGYTF. In DNA, the CDR3 is TGTGCCAGCAGCGTAGGTCCCGGGACAGCCCTTGGCTACACCTTC. J is TRBJ1-2 and V is TRBV9, with 7 bases aligning to TRBD1. The CDR3 has 15 amino acids. Germline CDR1 SGDLS, CDR2 YYNGEE. Germline trimming cut 0 bases from V and 7 bases from J; bases unmatched to any gene: 9. Full variable domain (outside the CDR3, taken from reference TRBV9 and TRBJ1-2): DSGVTQTPKHLITATGQRVTLRCSPRSGDLSVYWYQQSLDQGLQFLIQYYNGEERAKGNILERFSAQQFPDLHSELNLSSLELGDSALYFCASSVGPGTALGYTFGSGTRLTVV.

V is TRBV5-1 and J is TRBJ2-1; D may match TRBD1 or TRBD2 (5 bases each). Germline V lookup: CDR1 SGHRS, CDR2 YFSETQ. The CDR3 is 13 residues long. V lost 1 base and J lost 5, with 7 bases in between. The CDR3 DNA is TGCGCCAGCAGCTTGCTGGGGGACAATGAGCAGTTCTTC. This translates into CASSLLGDNEQFF.

CDR3 DNA: TGTGCCAGCAGCTTCCATCCGGGGGAGACCCAGTACTTC. The encoded protein is CASSFHPGETQYF. The rearrangement joins TRBV13 to TRBJ2-5; a possible D gene is TRBD2 (5 bases). Trimming took 3 bases from V and 5 from J, leaving 10 bases between them. This CDR3 comprises 13 residues. Germline V lookup: CDR1 PRHDT, CDR2 FYEKMQ (reference sequence).

The CDR3 reads CASSLGRSYGYTF. CDR3 sequence (DNA): TGTGCCAGCAGTTTGGGCAGGAGCTATGGCTACACCTTC. The rearrangement links TRBV28 to TRBJ1-2; unclear D gene. There are 13 residues in the CDR3. The germline V gene has CDR1 MDHEN and CDR2 SYDVKM. V lost 3 bases, J lost 4 bases, and 9 bases lay in between.

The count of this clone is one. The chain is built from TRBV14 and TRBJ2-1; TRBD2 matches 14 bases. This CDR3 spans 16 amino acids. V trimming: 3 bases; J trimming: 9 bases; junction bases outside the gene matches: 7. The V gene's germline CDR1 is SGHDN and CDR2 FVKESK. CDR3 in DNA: TGTGCCAGCAGCCAGCGGACTAGCGGGGGGCCGGGTGAGCAGTTCTTC. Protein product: CASSQRTSGGPGEQFF.

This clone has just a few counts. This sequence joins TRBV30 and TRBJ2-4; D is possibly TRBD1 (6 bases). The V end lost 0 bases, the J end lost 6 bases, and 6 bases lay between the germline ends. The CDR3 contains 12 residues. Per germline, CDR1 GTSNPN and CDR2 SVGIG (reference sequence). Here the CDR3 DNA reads TGTGCCTGGAGTGTACAGGGAAACATTCAGTACTTC. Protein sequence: CAWSVQGNIQYF.

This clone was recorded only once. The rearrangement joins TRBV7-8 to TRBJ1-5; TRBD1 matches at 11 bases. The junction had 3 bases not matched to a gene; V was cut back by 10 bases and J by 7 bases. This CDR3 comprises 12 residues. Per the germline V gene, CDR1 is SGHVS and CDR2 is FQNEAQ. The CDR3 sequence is CATGTGGQPQHF. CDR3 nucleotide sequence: TGTGCCACCGGGACAGGGGGACAGCCCCAGCATTTT. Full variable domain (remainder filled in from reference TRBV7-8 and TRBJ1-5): GAGVSQSPRYKVAKRGQDVALRCDPISGHVSLFWYQQALGQGPEFLTYFQNEAQLDKSGLPSDRFFAERPEGSVSTLKIQRTQQEDSAVYLCATGTGGQPQHFGDGTRLSIL.

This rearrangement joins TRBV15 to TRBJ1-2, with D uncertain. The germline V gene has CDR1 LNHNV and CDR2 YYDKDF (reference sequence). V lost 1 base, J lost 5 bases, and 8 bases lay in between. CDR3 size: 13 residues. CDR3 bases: TGTGCCACCAGCAGAGGGGCAGTTTATGGCTACACCTTC. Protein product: CATSRGAVYGYTF.

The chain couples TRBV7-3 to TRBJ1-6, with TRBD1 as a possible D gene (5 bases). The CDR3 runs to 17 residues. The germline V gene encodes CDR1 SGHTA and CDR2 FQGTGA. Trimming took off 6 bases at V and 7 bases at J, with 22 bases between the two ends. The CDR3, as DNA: TGTGCCAGCAGTCAAACCGGGACCCGGGTTCGGAATTCACCCCTCCACTTT. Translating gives CASSQTGTRVRNSPLHF.